This T cell receptor (beta chain) was documented in a study of vaccination and CD4 T cells after COVID-19. Study summary: A median of around 70 days (range 14 to 241) separated dose two from the taking of post-vaccine samples. Stimulation of the cells used overlapping spike peptide pools from SARS-CoV-2 and from the common cold coronaviruses HCoV-NL63, HCoV-OC43 and HCoV-229E. Findings of the study overall: Spike mono-reactivity held for 304 of 307 vaccine-specific clones in convalescent patients.

The treatment denotes: approximately 11-day PBMC culture with coronavirus spike peptide pools or control peptides (ViraFEST assay). Peptide pools at 8.5 to 10 ug/ml stimulated approximately 2 million PBMCs per well with approximately 9.1 IU/ml IL-2. V was trimmed by 2 bases and J by 1 base, leaving 14 bases between them. The CDR3 consists of 15 residues. Germline assignment: CDR1 GTSNPN and CDR2 SVGIG (reference sequence). By share of the sample, this clonotype is large. The antigen remains undetermined. An Oncomine TCR Beta short-read assay was used to sequence the DNA from cultured CD4+ T cells. TCRdb reprocessed the PCR reads with MiXCR, giving one entry per CDR3 protein. Altogether about 13,000 distinct CDR3 sequences are present, less than 75% being singletons, with the ten largest covering around 10%.

The sequence derives from a human donor who had recovered from COVID-19. V and J are TRBV30 and TRBJ2-5, with D possibly TRBD1 on 6 matching bases. Sequenced: CD4+ T cells from blood, cultured in vitro. Here the CDR3 DNA reads TGTGCCTGGAGTCAGGGGCCGACATCCCAAGAGACCCAGTACTTC. The encoded protein is CAWSQGPTSQETQYF.